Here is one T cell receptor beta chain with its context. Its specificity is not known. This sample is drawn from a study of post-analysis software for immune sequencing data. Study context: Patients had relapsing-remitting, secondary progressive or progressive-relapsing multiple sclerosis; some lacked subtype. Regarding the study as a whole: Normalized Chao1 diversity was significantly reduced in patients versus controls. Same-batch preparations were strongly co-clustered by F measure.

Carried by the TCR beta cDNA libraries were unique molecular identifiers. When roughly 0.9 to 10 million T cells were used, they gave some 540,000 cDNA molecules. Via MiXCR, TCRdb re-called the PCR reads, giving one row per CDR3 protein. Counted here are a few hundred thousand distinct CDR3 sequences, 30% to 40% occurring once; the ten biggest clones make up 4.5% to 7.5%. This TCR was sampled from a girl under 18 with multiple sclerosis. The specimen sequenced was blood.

CDR3 bases: TGCAGTGCTCATGACGGGGAGCGGGAGACCCAGTACTTC. It yields the protein CSAHDGERETQYF. J is TRBJ2-5 and V is TRBV20-1, with D possibly TRBD2 on 5 matching bases. The germline V gene encodes CDR1 DFQATT and CDR2 SNEGSKA (reference sequence). V lost 5 bases to trimming and J lost 5 bases, with 15 bases between them. The CDR3 runs to 13 residues.